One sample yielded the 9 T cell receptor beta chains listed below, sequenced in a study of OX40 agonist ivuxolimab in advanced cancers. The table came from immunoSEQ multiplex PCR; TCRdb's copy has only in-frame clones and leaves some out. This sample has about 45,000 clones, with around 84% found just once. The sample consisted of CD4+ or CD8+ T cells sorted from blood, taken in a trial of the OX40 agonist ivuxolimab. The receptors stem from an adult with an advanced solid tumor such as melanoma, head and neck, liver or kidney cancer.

The CDR3 sequence: CASSFPGSQNTDTQYF. The CDR3 DNA reads TGTGCCAGCAGCTTTCCGGGCTCGCAAAACACAGATACGCAGTATTTT. This sequence joins TRBV5-8 and TRBJ2-3, with D unresolved. The CDR3 loop spans 16 amino acids. Germline CDR1 is SGHTS and CDR2 is YDEGEE. Trimming took 2 bases from V and 2 from J, leaving 15 bases between them.

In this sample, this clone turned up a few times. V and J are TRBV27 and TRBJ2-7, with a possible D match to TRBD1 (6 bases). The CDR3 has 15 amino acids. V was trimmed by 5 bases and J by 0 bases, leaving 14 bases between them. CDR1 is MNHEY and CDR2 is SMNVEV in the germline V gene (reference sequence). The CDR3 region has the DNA TGTGCCAGCAGTAAACGACAGGTGGGCTCCTACGAGCAGTACTTC. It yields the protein CASSKRQVGSYEQYF.

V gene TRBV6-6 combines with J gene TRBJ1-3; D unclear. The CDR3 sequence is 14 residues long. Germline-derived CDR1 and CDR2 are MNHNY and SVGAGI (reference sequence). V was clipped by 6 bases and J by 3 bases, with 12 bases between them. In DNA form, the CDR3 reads TGTGCCAGCAGGAAAAAGGCATTTGGAAACACCATATATTTT. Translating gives CASRKKAFGNTIYF.

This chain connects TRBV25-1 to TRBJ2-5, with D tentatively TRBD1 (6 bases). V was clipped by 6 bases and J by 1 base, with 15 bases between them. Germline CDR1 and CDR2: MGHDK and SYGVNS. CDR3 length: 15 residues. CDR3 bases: TGTGCCAGCAGCCCACAGGGCTGGGGCCAAGAGACCCAGTACTTC. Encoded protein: CASSPQGWGQETQYF.

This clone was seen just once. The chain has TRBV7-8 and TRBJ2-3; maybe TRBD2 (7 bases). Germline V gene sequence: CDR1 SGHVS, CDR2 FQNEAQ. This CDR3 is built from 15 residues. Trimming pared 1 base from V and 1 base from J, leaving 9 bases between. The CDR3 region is CASSLGGGGTDTQYF. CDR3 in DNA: TGTGCCAGCAGCTTAGGAGGGGGGGGCACAGATACGCAGTATTTT.

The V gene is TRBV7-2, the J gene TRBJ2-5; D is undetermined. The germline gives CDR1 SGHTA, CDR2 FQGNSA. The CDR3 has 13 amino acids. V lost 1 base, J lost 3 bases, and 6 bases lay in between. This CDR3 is CASSLVREETQYF. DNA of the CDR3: TGTGCCAGCAGCTTAGTACGGGAAGAGACCCAGTACTTC.

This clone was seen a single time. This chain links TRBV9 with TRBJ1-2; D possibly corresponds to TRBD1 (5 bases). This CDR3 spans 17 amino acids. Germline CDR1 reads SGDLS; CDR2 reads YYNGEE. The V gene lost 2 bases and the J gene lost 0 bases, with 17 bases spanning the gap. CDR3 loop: CASSVGQGKFSNYGYTF. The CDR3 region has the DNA TGTGCCAGCAGCGTGGGGCAGGGAAAATTTTCTAACTATGGCTACACCTTC.

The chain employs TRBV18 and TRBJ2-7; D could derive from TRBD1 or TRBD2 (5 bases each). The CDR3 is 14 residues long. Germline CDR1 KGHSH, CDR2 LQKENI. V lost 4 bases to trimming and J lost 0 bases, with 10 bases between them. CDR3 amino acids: CASSLAGSSYEQYF. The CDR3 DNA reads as TGTGCCAGCTCACTAGCAGGGAGCTCCTACGAGCAGTACTTC.

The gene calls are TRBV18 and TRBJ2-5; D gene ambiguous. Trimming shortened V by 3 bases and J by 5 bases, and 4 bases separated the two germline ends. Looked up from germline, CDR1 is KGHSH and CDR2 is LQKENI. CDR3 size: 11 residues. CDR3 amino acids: CASSPDETQYF. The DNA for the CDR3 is TGTGCCAGCTCACCGGACGAGACCCAGTACTTC.